This T cell receptor (beta chain) is drawn from a study of control samples from healthy donors and cancer patients. V lost 2 bases, J lost 1 base, and 11 bases lay in between. Germline V gene sequence: CDR1 KGHDR, CDR2 SFDVKD. The CDR3 extends over 16 amino acids. Only a few counts were recorded for this clone. The table came from immunoSEQ multiplex PCR; TCRdb's copy has only in-frame clones and leaves some out. The data hold around 130,000 clones, with roughly 90% observed a single time. The sequenced material came from blood. The chain couples TRBV24-1 to TRBJ1-5; weak D call: TRBD1 (6 bases). This clonotype originated in a man between 45 and 60 years old in good health. The CDR3 loop reads CATSDSGVQSNQPQHF. The DNA of the CDR3 is TGTGCCACCAGTGATTCAGGGGTTCAGAGCAATCAGCCCCAGCATTTT.